Detailed here is one T cell receptor beta chain. The trim removed 4 bases at V and 5 bases at J, leaving 5 bases unmatched. This CDR3 is built from 14 residues. Germline lookup yields CDR1 SGHNT and CDR2 YYREEE (reference sequence). This entry belongs to a study of glioma-infiltrating T cells after dendritic cell vaccination. Study background: Monocyte-derived dendritic cells, cultured seven days with IL-4 and GM-CSF, were pulsed with autologous tumor lysate.

TCRB CDR3 was amplified from 2 ug genomic DNA or less. Assay used: immunoSEQ multiplex PCR; TCRdb lists only in-frame clones, some missing. The data show 91,000 or so clones, more than 70% seen once. Time point: after dendritic cell vaccination, including at tumor progression/relapse. V and J are TRBV5-4 and TRBJ2-7; 11 bases map to TRBD2. The sequence was collected from a human donor with glioblastoma. The source material was blood, sampled after dendritic cell vaccination. CDR3 in DNA: TGTGCCAGCAGCGTCTCTAGCGGGAGGCACGAGCAGTACTTC. The encoded protein is CASSVSSGRHEQYF.